These T cell receptor beta chains were read from a single sample in a study of cytomegalovirus exposure and HLA in healthy donors. Profiled with immunoSEQ multiplex PCR; TCRdb holds only in-frame clones, not every one. The sample records over 30,000 clones, around three quarters being singletons. The sample taken for sequencing was PBMCs. Receptors originate from a male donor in good health and CMV-seronegative. Both conserved end residues are part of each CDR3. D genes are given only for firm matches. Size is omitted from some rows. Given values are once, few, many or a class for expanded clones.

TRBJ1-5 few TRBD1 TRBV6-5 TGTGCCAGCAGTTTGGACAGGGGTGGCAATCAGCCCCAGCATTTT CASSLDRGGNQPQHF
TRBJ1-1 . . TRBV15 TGTGCCACCAGCAGAGATCCGAGGGAGACCACTGAAGCTTTCTTT CATSRDPRETTEAFF
TRBJ2-7 once . TRBV25-1 TGTGCCAGCAGTGATTTAACAGATAGCTCCTACGAGCAGTACTTC CASSDLTDSSYEQYF
TRBJ1-2 . TRBD1 TRBV6-1 TGTGCCAGCAGTGAATCGGGACAGGTCTACAACTATGGCTACACCTTC CASSESGQVYNYGYTF
TRBJ2-5 . TRBD2 TRBV25-1 TGTGCCAGCAGTGAACGTTCCAGCGGGAGGGCCGGGACCCAGTACTTC CASSERSSGRAGTQYF
TRBJ1-6 . TRBD1 TRBV6-6 TGTGCCAGCAGTTACTCGGGACAGGGAGGTTCACCCCTCCACTTT CASSYSGQGGSPLHF
TRBJ2-7 once . TRBV30 TGTGCCTGGAGTGACTTGTACGAGCAGTACTTC CAWSDLYEQYF
TRBJ2-7 . . TRBV30 TGTGCCTGGAGTCCGGGTTCCTACGAGCAGTACTTC CAWSPGSYEQYF
TRBJ1-5 . TRBD1 TRBV30 TGTGCCTGGGCGACAGGGAATGGGAATCAGCCCCAGCATTTT CAWATGNGNQPQHF
TRBJ1-1 . TRBD1 TRBV28 TGTGCCAGCAGTGACAGGGGGCTAAGGACTGAAGCTTTCTTT CASSDRGLRTEAFF
TRBJ2-1 . . TRBV5-1 TGCGCCAGCAGCTTGGCCGCAGGGGTTCCCTACAATGAGCAGTTCTTC CASSLAAGVPYNEQFF
TRBJ2-6 . TRBD1 TRBV28 TGTGCCAGCCGGACAGGGATTGGGGCCAACGTCCTGACTTTC CASRTGIGANVLTF
TRBJ1-1 . . TRBV7-2 TGTGCCAGCAGCTTAAACAGCGGGAGTGGGACTGAAGCTTTCTTT CASSLNSGSGTEAFF
TRBJ1-1 . . TRBV28 TGTGCCAGCAGTTTATTTACAGGAGAAGCTTTCTTT CASSLFTGEAFF
TRBJ2-7 . . TRBV28 TGTGCCAGCAGCGAACAGGGATACGAGCAGTACTTC CASSEQGYEQYF
TRBJ2-1 . . TRBV2 TGTGCCAGCATCCGAACGGAGGGAAAGTGGAATGAGCAGTTCTTC CASIRTEGKWNEQFF
TRBJ1-4 . TRBD1 TRBV5-1 TGCGCCAGCAGAGGAGGACAGGGAGGAGATGAAAAACTGTTTTTT CASRGGQGGDEKLFF
TRBJ1-1 . TRBD1 TRBV5-1 TGCGCCAGCAGCCCGGAATGGGACAGCCAAGTTGCTTTCTTT CASSPEWDSQVAFF
TRBJ1-1 once TRBD1 TRBV6-1 TGTGCCAGCAGTGTACAGGGGTTCTACACTGAAGCTTTCTTT CASSVQGFYTEAFF
TRBJ1-6 few TRBD1 TRBV6-5 TGTGCCAGCAGTCCTACGACAGGGGGTAATTCACCCCTCCACTTT CASSPTTGGNSPLHF
TRBJ1-6 . . TRBV9 TGTGCCAGCAGCGTAAACAGGGCTCTTTCACCCCTCCACTTT CASSVNRALSPLHF
TRBJ2-3 few TRBD1 TRBV30 TGTGCCTGGAGCCCTGGGACAGGGGACACAGATACGCAGTATTTT CAWSPGTGDTDTQYF
TRBJ2-7 . TRBD2 TRBV5-1 TGCGCCAGCAGCCGGCGGGGGGACCCCGGCGGCGAGCAGTACTTC CASSRRGDPGGEQYF
TRBJ1-1 . TRBD1 TRBV19 TGTGCCAGTAGCGACAGGGGGATTATTGGCGAAGCTTTCTTT CASSDRGIIGEAFF
TRBJ2-3 . TRBD1 TRBV5-4 TGTGCCAGCAGCTTGGTCGGACAGGGGAAGAATACGCAGTATTTT CASSLVGQGKNTQYF
TRBJ1-1 once TRBD1 TRBV13 TGTGCCAGCAGCTTCGGGACAGCGAACACTGAAGCTTTCTTT CASSFGTANTEAFF
TRBJ2-1 few TRBD1 TRBV19 TGTGCCATATCCGGGACAGGGTCGAATGAGCAGTTCTTC CAISGTGSNEQFF
TRBJ2-7 . . TRBV19 TGTGCCAGTAGTGGCCAGGGGTTCTACGAGCAGTACTTC CASSGQGFYEQYF
TRBJ1-1 . TRBD1 TRBV18 TGTGCCAGCTCACCAGTCACGGACAGGGGGAGGAACACTGAAGCTTTCTTT CASSPVTDRGRNTEAFF
TRBJ1-2 . . TRBV30 TGTGCCTGGAGACGACCGGGAAATGATGGCTACACCTTC CAWRRPGNDGYTF
TRBJ2-1 . . TRBV5-1 TGCGCCAGCAGCTTACAGGCTGCAAATAACAATGAGCAGTTCTTC CASSLQAANNNEQFF
TRBJ1-2 few . TRBV2 TGTGCCAGCAGTGAATTAGCGGGTTCTGGCTACACCTTC CASSELAGSGYTF
TRBJ1-6 few . TRBV28 TGTGCCAGCAGTTTAGGGGGCACCTCCTATAATTCACCCCTCCACTTT CASSLGGTSYNSPLHF
TRBJ1-4 once TRBD1 TRBV13 TGTGCCAGCAGCCGTACCGGGACAGGGAGTGAAAAACTGTTTTTT CASSRTGTGSEKLFF
TRBJ2-7 . . TRBV6-5 TGTGCCAGCCGCCGGGAACGCAGGTGGTCCTACGAGCAGTACTTC CASRRERRWSYEQYF
TRBJ2-1 . TRBD2 TRBV5-4 TGTGCCACAGCGGGAGATGCCTACAATGAGCAGTTCTTC CATAGDAYNEQFF
TRBJ2-7 . TRBD1 TRBV11-2 TGTGCCAGCACTCGGCAGGACAGGGGCTACGAGCAGTACTTC CASTRQDRGYEQYF
TRBJ1-2 . . TRBV13 TGTGCCAGCCAAGGACAGCGCTATGGCTACACCTTC CASQGQRYGYTF
TRBJ1-1 . . TRBV9 TGTGCCAGCAGCCCCCTAGGAGACTTGAACACTGAAGCTTTCTTT CASSPLGDLNTEAFF
TRBJ2-1 . . TRBV13 TGTGCCAGCAGCTTAACCGGGGAGCAGTTCTTC CASSLTGEQFF
TRBJ1-1 few . TRBV5-6 TGTGCCAGCAGCTTAAAGCGGGTGCCTAACACTGAAGCTTTCTTT CASSLKRVPNTEAFF
TRBJ2-5 . . TRBV30 TGTGCCTGGAGTGGCGGCAACCCGGAGACCCAGTACTTC CAWSGGNPETQYF
TRBJ2-6 . . TRBV6-5 TGTGCCAGCAGTTACTCGAGTTTCGGTGGGGCCAACGTCCTGACTTTC CASSYSSFGGANVLTF
TRBJ2-1 . TRBD2 TRBV4-3 TGCGCCAGCAGCCAAGAAATAGCGGGAGGGTACAATGAGCAGTTCTTC CASSQEIAGGYNEQFF
TRBJ1-1 . . TRBV9 TGTGCCAGCAGCGGACCCAGGGGAACTGAAGCTTTCTTT CASSGPRGTEAFF
TRBJ1-4 . . TRBV6-5 TGTGCCAGCAGTTACTCGTCTAGAGAAAAACTGTTTTTT CASSYSSREKLFF